The clone carrying this TCR beta chain was recorded once. The CDR3 length is 14 residues. Looked up from germline, CDR1 is LNHDA and CDR2 is SQIVND (reference sequence). Trimming took off 7 bases at V and 4 bases at J, with 11 bases between the two ends. Produced via immunoSEQ multiplex PCR; TCRdb's table is partial and in-frame only. Found here are about 320,000 clones, 85% to 90% of them singletons; the top ten hold 11%. This sample was taken from a study of blood T cell repertoires in COVID-19. The specimen sequenced was peripheral blood. The gene calls are TRBV19 and TRBJ1-6; weak D call: TRBD1 (6 bases). The receptor was derived from a woman aged 25 to 39 with COVID-19, enrolled during active disease. The CDR3 DNA reads as TGTGCCAGTATGGCAGGGGAATATAATTCACCCCTCCACTTT. This encodes CASMAGEYNSPLHF.